This T cell receptor (beta chain) was identified during a study of shared clonotypes between healthy human individuals. Once extracted for a subset, genomic DNA was divided evenly among several immunoSEQ plates. The table came from immunoSEQ multiplex PCR; TCRdb's copy has only in-frame clones and leaves some out. The profile shows 2.3 million or so clones, more than 85% of them singletons. CDR1 is SGHRS and CDR2 is YFSETQ in the germline V gene. The CDR3 is 15 amino acids. V was clipped by 0 bases and J by 0 bases, with 9 bases between them. The chain is built from TRBV5-1 and TRBJ1-2; no definite D call. Sequencing input: naive CD4+ T cells from PBMCs. Subset described: CD45RA+ positively selected. The sequence was collected from a man between 18 and 35 years old in good health. Some clones in this sample may be carry-over from other donors' samples. The chain's CDR3 is CASSLAVGSNYGYTF. The DNA of the CDR3 is TGCGCCAGCAGCTTGGCCGTCGGATCTAACTATGGCTACACCTTC. Filled out from reference TRBV5-1 and TRBJ1-2, the complete variable domain reads KAGVTQTPRYLIKTRGQQVTLSCSPISGHRSVSWYQQTPGQGLQFLFEYFSETQRNKGNFPGRFSGRQFSNSRSEMNVSTLELGDSALYLCASSLAVGSNYGYTFGSGTRLTVV.